The 24 T cell receptor beta chains in this list originate from one sample, sequenced in a study of OX40 agonist ivuxolimab in advanced cancers. Using immunoSEQ multiplex PCR, the repertoire was profiled, and TCRdb retains in-frame clones only, with some absent. The profile shows tens of thousands of clones, 80% to 85% of them singletons. The source was CD4+ or CD8+ T cells sorted from blood, collected in a trial of the OX40 agonist ivuxolimab. The source is an adult with an advanced solid tumor such as melanoma, head and neck, liver or kidney cancer.

The rearrangement uses TRBV10-1 and TRBJ2-1; 7 nucleotides match TRBD1. Germline assignment: CDR1 WNHNN and CDR2 SYGVQD (reference sequence). V lost 3 bases, J lost 6 bases, and 14 bases stayed unmatched. This CDR3 contains 17 residues. The CDR3 reads CASSDTKGASSRNEQFF. The CDR3 nucleotides are TGCGCCAGCAGTGATACTAAGGGGGCTAGCAGTCGCAATGAGCAGTTCTTC.

This clone was observed at least ten times. CDR3 sequence reads: CASSGGVTNEKLFF. CDR3 DNA: TGCGCCAGCAGTGGGGGGGTAACTAATGAAAAACTGTTTTTT. The V and J genes are TRBV4-1 and TRBJ1-4; possibly TRBD1 for D (5 bases). The length of the CDR3 is 14 residues. V lost 6 bases to trimming and J lost 1 base, with 9 bases between them. The germline CDR1 and CDR2 sequences are MGHRA and YSYEKL.

This chain links TRBV18 with TRBJ2-6, with TRBD1 matching 9 bases. Per the germline V gene, CDR1 is KGHSH and CDR2 is LQKENI. The CDR3 has 17 residues. V was clipped by 1 base and J by 2 bases; unmatched bases: 3. CDR3 loop: CASSPLGTGTGANVLTF. For the CDR3, the DNA is TGTGCCAGCTCACCACTCGGGACAGGGACTGGGGCCAACGTCCTGACTTTC. The full variable domain, rest sourced from reference TRBV18 and TRBJ2-6, is NAGVMQNPRHLVRRRGQEARLRCSPMKGHSHVYWYRQLPEEGLKFMVYLQKENIIDESGMPKERFSAEFPKEGPSILRIQQVVRGDSAAYFCASSPLGTGTGANVLTFGAGSRLTVL.

The CDR3 is CASSEGGARYGYTF. The CDR3 DNA is TGTGCCAGCAGTGAGGGGGGGGCAAGATATGGCTACACCTTC. The gene calls are TRBV2 and TRBJ1-2, with D possibly matching TRBD1 (6 bases). Trimming removed 3 bases from V and 5 bases from J, with 13 bases in between. Germline V CDR1 and CDR2: SNHLY, FYNNEI. The CDR3 loop spans 14 amino acids.

This clone was counted a few times. The sample has other DNA sequences that encode this CDR3 too. This sequence joins TRBV2 and TRBJ1-5, with 10 bases lining up with TRBD1. The CDR3 length is 15 residues. The V gene end was trimmed by 5 bases and the J gene end by 7 bases; junction bases not matched to a gene: 8. Germline CDR1 and CDR2: SNHLY and FYNNEI. The CDR3 spells CASSRQGAVGQPQHF. The CDR3 DNA reads as TGTGCCAGCAGTAGACAGGGGGCCGTTGGGCAGCCCCAGCATTTT. Full variable domain (rest looked up from reference TRBV2 and TRBJ1-5): EPEVTQTPSHQVTQMGQEVILRCVPISNHLYFYWYRQILGQKVEFLVSFYNNEISEKSEIFDDQFSVERPDGSNFTLKIRSTKLEDSAMYFCASSRQGAVGQPQHFGDGTRLSIL.

The V gene is TRBV7-2, the J gene TRBJ2-3, with D unresolved. V lost 5 bases and J 2 bases, leaving 8 bases between the germline ends. Germline assignment: CDR1 SGHTA and CDR2 FQGNSA. This CDR3 comprises 13 residues. The CDR3 is CASSPTITDTQYF. CDR3 coding DNA: TGTGCCAGCAGCCCCACTATCACAGATACGCAGTATTTT.

The chain links TRBV5-4 to TRBJ2-7, with 8 bases that match TRBD1. This CDR3 is 15 amino acids long. CDR1 and CDR2 (germline): SGHNT, YYREEE (reference sequence). With 0 bases clipped from V and 7 bases from J, the junction kept 9 bases outside the gene matches. The CDR3 region is CASSLGGRGRDEQYF. The CDR3 nucleotides are TGTGCCAGCAGCTTGGGCGGCAGGGGGCGCGATGAGCAGTACTTC.

This chain uses TRBV11-2 with TRBJ1-4; D ambiguous. Germline CDR1 is SGHAT and CDR2 is FQNNGV. The length of the CDR3 is 13 residues. Trimming cost V 3 bases and J 8 bases, with 10 bases left between them. The chain's CDR3 is CASSFRLGEKLFF. In DNA, the CDR3 is TGTGCCAGCAGCTTCCGACTGGGGGAAAAACTGTTTTTT.

The chain employs TRBV10-3 and TRBJ1-1; a weak D match, TRBD1 (6 bases). The CDR3 runs 14 residues. The ends were cut back, 4 bases at V and 2 bases at J, with 11 bases in the middle. Germline lookup yields CDR1 ENHRY and CDR2 SYGVKD. The CDR3 spells CAISVGGPNTEAFF. CDR3 coding DNA: TGTGCCATCAGTGTAGGGGGGCCTAACACTGAAGCTTTCTTT.

J is TRBJ2-2 and V is TRBV19; D may be TRBD1 (5 bases). Germline V gene sequence: CDR1 LNHDA, CDR2 SQIVND (reference sequence). The CDR3 is 15 residues long. V was cut by 7 bases and J by 2 bases, with 14 bases left in between. CDR3 nucleotide sequence: TGTGCCAGTAAGGATAGGACACTTAACACCGGGGAGCTGTTTTTT. Residues: CASKDRTLNTGELFF. Using reference TRBV19 and TRBJ2-2 for the parts outside the CDR3, the full variable domain is DGGITQSPKYLFRKEGQNVTLSCEQNLNHDAMYWYRQDPGQGLRLIYYSQIVNDFQKGDIAEGYSVSREKKESFPLTVTSAQKNPTAFYLCASKDRTLNTGELFFGEGSRLTVL.

The chain is built from TRBV7-8 and TRBJ2-5; D remains unclear. V gave up 0 bases and J gave up 5 bases, with 4 bases separating them. This CDR3 contains 12 residues. Germline lookup yields CDR1 SGHVS and CDR2 FQNEAQ. CDR3 protein: CASSLAGETQYF. The CDR3, as DNA: TGTGCCAGCAGCTTAGCGGGTGAGACCCAGTACTTC.

The rearrangement links TRBV30 to TRBJ1-6; the D gene is possibly TRBD1 (6 bases). The CDR3 consists of 15 residues. Trimming pared 2 bases from V and 6 bases from J, leaving 14 bases between. Germline values: CDR1 GTSNPN, CDR2 SVGIG (reference sequence). CDR3 sequence (DNA): TGTGCCTGGAGTACCCCGGGACACCCTAATTCACCCCTCCACTTT. As protein: CAWSTPGHPNSPLHF.

The V and J genes are TRBV19 and TRBJ1-5; D gene ambiguous. The V gene lost 3 bases and the J gene lost 4 bases, with 10 bases spanning the gap. In germline, CDR1 is LNHDA, CDR2 SQIVND (reference sequence). The CDR3 is 14 residues long. CDR3 sequence: CASSMGYENQPQHF. The CDR3 DNA follows: TGTGCCAGTAGTATGGGGTACGAAAATCAGCCCCAGCATTTT.

V and J are TRBV7-9 and TRBJ2-7, with D maybe TRBD2 (5 bases). Per germline, CDR1 SEHNR and CDR2 FQNEAQ (reference sequence). This CDR3 has 13 amino acids. V was shortened by 0 bases and J by 4 bases, with 7 bases between the two germline ends. The CDR3: CASSLAGGYEQYF. CDR3 sequence (DNA): TGTGCCAGCAGCTTAGCCGGCGGGTACGAGCAGTACTTC.

The chain recombines TRBV18 with TRBJ2-6, with TRBD1 as a possible D gene (6 bases). This CDR3 is 16 amino acids long. Between the trimmed V and J ends, which lost 3 bases and 4 bases, there was a span of 13 bases. CDR1 is KGHSH, CDR2 LQKENI, per germline. This chain's CDR3 is CASSPITGSGANVLTF. As DNA, the CDR3 is TGTGCCAGCTCACCCATTACAGGGTCCGGGGCCAACGTCCTGACTTTC.

The chain uses TRBV7-2 and TRBJ2-1; 8 bases map to TRBD2. The CDR3 runs 15 residues. The germline V gene has CDR1 SGHTA and CDR2 FQGNSA. The V and J ends lost 5 bases and 5 bases, in that order; junction bases with no gene match: 8. The CDR3 loop reads CASSGIAGFNNEQFF. The DNA for the CDR3 is TGTGCCAGCAGCGGAATAGCGGGATTCAACAATGAGCAGTTCTTC.

This clone came up once. This rearrangement joins TRBV7-6 to TRBJ2-7; the match to TRBD2 covers 7 bases. Germline V lookup: CDR1 SGHVS, CDR2 FNYEAQ. The CDR3 has 14 residues. V lost 1 base to trimming and J lost 5 bases; unmatched junction nucleotides: 5. The CDR3, as DNA: TGTGCCAGCAGCTTAGGCGGACTAGACCACGAGCAGTACTTC. Its protein is CASSLGGLDHEQYF.

Concerning this clone: At the DNA level, this CDR3 is encoded by other sequences in the same sample as well. The chain has TRBV28 and TRBJ2-7; D remains unclear. The germline V gene encodes CDR1 MDHEN and CDR2 SYDVKM. The CDR3 consists of 11 residues. V lost 6 bases to trimming and J lost 7 bases, with 10 bases between them. The chain's CDR3 is CASSPRVEQYF. CDR3 coding DNA: TGTGCCAGCAGCCCCCGGGTGGAGCAGTACTTC. Together with reference TRBV28 and TRBJ2-7, the CDR3 gives the full variable domain: DVKVTQSSRYLVKRTGEKVFLECVQDMDHENMFWYRQDPGLGLRLIYFSYDVKMKEKGDIPEGYSVSREKKERFSLILESASTNQTSMYLCASSPRVEQYFGPGTRLTVT.

The chain's CDR3 is CASSLDVDTEAFF. CDR3 coding DNA: TGCGCCAGCAGCTTGGACGTGGACACTGAAGCTTTCTTT. The chain links TRBV5-1 to TRBJ1-1; D is unresolved. There are 13 residues in the CDR3. V was cut by 0 bases and J by 3 bases, with 6 bases left in between. Germline lookup yields CDR1 SGHRS and CDR2 YFSETQ. Based on the CDR3 plus reference TRBV5-1 and TRBJ1-1, the full variable domain is KAGVTQTPRYLIKTRGQQVTLSCSPISGHRSVSWYQQTPGQGLQFLFEYFSETQRNKGNFPGRFSGRQFSNSRSEMNVSTLELGDSALYLCASSLDVDTEAFFGQGTRLTVV.

The genes are TRBV2 and TRBJ2-7; D ambiguous. Germline V gene lookup returns CDR1 SNHLY and CDR2 FYNNEI. V was cut by 0 bases and J by 2 bases, with 8 bases left in between. CDR3 length: 14 residues. This CDR3 reads CASSEAKAAYEQYV. In nucleotides, the CDR3 is TGTGCCAGCAGTGAAGCAAAAGCCGCCTACGAGCAGTACGTC.

The genes are TRBV13 and TRBJ2-2; TRBD2 matches at 9 bases. CDR3 length equals 17 residues. Trimming cost V 6 bases and J 9 bases; bases outside gene matches: 17. In germline, CDR1 is PRHDT, CDR2 FYEKMQ (reference sequence). CDR3 nucleotides: TGTGCCAGCAGTTCGTCCGGGGTAGCGGGAGTACACCGGGAGCTGTTTTTT. This gives the protein CASSSSGVAGVHRELFF.

This clone has only a few counts. This chain joins TRBV7-6 and TRBJ1-4; D ambiguous. V was clipped by 2 bases and J by 0 bases, with 7 bases between them. This CDR3 spans 15 amino acids. Germline-derived CDR1 and CDR2 are SGHVS and FNYEAQ. CDR3 in amino acids: CASSLIYATNEKLFF. In nucleotides, the CDR3 is TGTGCCAGCAGCTTAATTTATGCAACTAATGAAAAACTGTTTTTT. Combining the CDR3 with reference TRBV7-6 and TRBJ1-4 gives the whole variable domain GAGVSQSPRYKVTKRGQDVALRCDPISGHVSLYWYRQALGQGPEFLTYFNYEAQQDKSGLPNDRFSAERPEGSISTLTIQRTEQRDSAMYRCASSLIYATNEKLFFGSGTQLSVL.

This clone was detected a few times. J is TRBJ2-2 and V is TRBV28, with 7 bases identical to TRBD1. In germline, CDR1 is MDHEN, CDR2 SYDVKM. The V gene end was trimmed by 5 bases and the J gene end by 6 bases; junction bases not matched to a gene: 6. This CDR3 region has 14 residues. This CDR3 is CASSLRTGAGELFF. The CDR3, as DNA: TGTGCCAGCAGTCTCCGCACAGGGGCCGGGGAGCTGTTTTTT. Full variable domain (remainder filled in from reference TRBV28 and TRBJ2-2): DVKVTQSSRYLVKRTGEKVFLECVQDMDHENMFWYRQDPGLGLRLIYFSYDVKMKEKGDIPEGYSVSREKKERFSLILESASTNQTSMYLCASSLRTGAGELFFGEGSRLTVL.

This clone was seen a handful of times. The rearrangement links TRBV5-6 to TRBJ2-7, with TRBD1 identical over 12 bases. V dropped 4 bases and J dropped 5; count of bases not matched to a gene: 13. The CDR3 extends over 17 amino acids. CDR1 and CDR2 (germline): SGHDT, YYEEEE. The CDR3 sequence: CASSRIKRDRGRDEQYF. The CDR3, as DNA: TGTGCCAGCAGCCGAATAAAAAGGGACAGGGGGCGCGACGAGCAGTACTTC.